This T cell receptor beta chain was found in a study of cytomegalovirus exposure and HLA in healthy donors. With 60 Vbeta and 13 Jbeta primers, the PCR was carried out. Profiled with immunoSEQ multiplex PCR; TCRdb holds only in-frame clones, not every one. The sample shows roughly 150,000 clones, 55% to 70% of them seen only once. Germline values: CDR1 SGHNT, CDR2 YYREEE (reference sequence). The CDR3 has 17 residues. V shed 2 bases, J shed 3 bases, and the junction held 10 bases outside the gene matches. V is TRBV5-4 and J is TRBJ2-5; 10 bases map to TRBD2. Sequenced sample: PBMCs. The TCR sequence derives from a woman aged 25 to 39 in good health and CMV-seropositive. CDR3: CASSFSLGTSDKETQYF. The DNA for the CDR3 is TGTGCCAGCAGCTTCTCCCTGGGGACTAGCGACAAAGAGACCCAGTACTTC.